One sample yielded the 17 T cell receptor beta chains listed below, sequenced in a study of blood T cell repertoires in COVID-19. Measured with immunoSEQ multiplex PCR; TCRdb has only the in-frame clones, and not every one. Found here are about 84,000 clones, 90% to 95% of them singletons; the top ten hold about 4.5%. Material: peripheral blood. These receptors came from a human donor with active COVID-19. The donor label of this sample is uncertain.

This chain connects TRBV6-2 or TRBV6-3 to TRBJ2-7; a possible D gene is TRBD2 (6 bases). Between the trimmed V and J ends, which lost 0 bases and 3 bases, there was a span of 15 bases. Germline loops: CDR1 MNHEY, CDR2 SVGEGT. The CDR3 is 16 amino acids. CDR3 protein: CASSYSKTGLFYEQYF. The CDR3 DNA sequence: TGTGCCAGCAGTTACTCGAAAACGGGACTCTTCTACGAGCAGTACTTC.

V and J are TRBV28 and TRBJ1-1; D remains ambiguous. CDR1 MDHEN and CDR2 SYDVKM come from the germline V gene. The CDR3 is 13 amino acids. Trimming removed 6 bases from V and 5 bases from J, with 13 bases in between. The CDR3 region is CASSRASGTEAFF. CDR3 in DNA: TGTGCCAGCAGCCGGGCCTCGGGGACTGAAGCTTTCTTT. Combining the CDR3 with reference TRBV28 and TRBJ1-1 gives the whole variable domain DVKVTQSSRYLVKRTGEKVFLECVQDMDHENMFWYRQDPGLGLRLIYFSYDVKMKEKGDIPEGYSVSREKKERFSLILESASTNQTSMYLCASSRASGTEAFFGQGTRLTVV.

This chain links TRBV3-1 (or the pseudogene TRBV3-2) with TRBJ1-6, with D possibly being TRBD1 (5 bases). The germline V gene has CDR1 LGHDT and CDR2 YNNKEL (reference sequence). V lost 4 bases to trimming and J lost 6 bases, with 10 bases between them. The CDR3 loop spans 14 amino acids. The CDR3 is CASSRGTANSPLHF. CDR3 coding DNA: TGTGCCAGCAGCCGGGGCACAGCTAATTCACCCCTCCACTTT.

In its sample, this clone was seen once. The rearrangement joins TRBV4-1 to TRBJ2-1; TRBD2 matches 10 bases. V lost 2 bases and J lost 8; bases outside the gene matches: 3. Germline V gene lookup returns CDR1 MGHRA and CDR2 YSYEKL. The CDR3 contains 14 residues. The CDR3 DNA reads TGCGCCAGCAGCCAACTAGCGGGGGTCGATGAGCAGTTCTTC. This gives the protein CASSQLAGVDEQFF.

The chain employs TRBV14 and TRBJ1-6; 8 bases are shared with TRBD1. Germline CDR1 and CDR2: SGHDN and FVKESK. The CDR3 extends over 16 amino acids. The V and J ends lost 3 bases and 6 bases, in that order; junction bases with no gene match: 7. As DNA, the CDR3 is TGTGCCAGCAGCCATCCCACGGGACAGGTTAATTCACCCCTCCACTTT. Translating gives CASSHPTGQVNSPLHF.

This clone showed up just once. The genes are TRBV19 and TRBJ2-1, with D perhaps matching TRBD2 (7 bases). The germline CDR1 and CDR2 sequences are LNHDA and SQIVND (reference sequence). The V end was cut by 5 bases, the J end by 3 bases, with 17 bases between. This CDR3 comprises 16 residues. As DNA, the CDR3 is TGTGCCAGTAGTGCAGGGGTAGCGGGTGTCTACAATGAGCAGTTCTTC. It specifies CASSAGVAGVYNEQFF.

The gene calls are TRBV7-2 and TRBJ1-5; TRBD1 is a possible D gene (5 bases). The ends were cut back, 5 bases at V and 2 bases at J, with 10 bases in the middle. The length of the CDR3 is 14 residues. Per germline, CDR1 SGHTA and CDR2 FQGNSA. The CDR3 reads CASSPGLGNQPQHF. CDR3 DNA sequence: TGTGCCAGCAGCCCAGGGTTGGGCAATCAGCCCCAGCATTTT.

The chain couples TRBV5-5 to TRBJ2-2, with TRBD2 identical over 13 bases. Germline trimming cut 2 bases from V and 5 bases from J; bases unmatched to any gene: 3. The CDR3 is 16 amino acids. CDR1 and CDR2 from the germline V gene are SGHKS and YYEKEE (reference sequence). Here the CDR3 reads CASSLRLAGGTGELFF. The CDR3 DNA is TGTGCCAGCAGCTTACGACTAGCGGGAGGTACCGGGGAGCTGTTTTTT.

This clone was observed once. The V call is TRBV15, the J call TRBJ1-1; no clear D. The CDR3 totals 14 residues. Germline V lookup: CDR1 LNHNV, CDR2 YYDKDF (reference sequence). With 4 bases removed from V and 0 bases from J, the gap between germline ends came to 9 bases. CDR3 nucleotide sequence: TGTGCCACCAGCACCAGAATCATGAACACTGAAGCTTTCTTT. Translation: CATSTRIMNTEAFF. Full variable domain (remainder filled in from reference TRBV15 and TRBJ1-1): DAMVIQNPRYQVTQFGKPVTLSCSQTLNHNVMYWYQQKSSQAPKLLFHYYDKDFNNEADTPDNFQSRRPNTSFCFLDIRSPGLGDTAMYLCATSTRIMNTEAFFGQGTRLTVV.

The chain has TRBV25-1 and TRBJ2-7; the D is unclear. Germline V gene sequence: CDR1 MGHDK, CDR2 SYGVNS. This CDR3 region has 16 residues. Trimming removed 4 bases at V and 2 bases at J, with 18 bases between. This CDR3 is CASSGDPGSRAYEQYF. The CDR3 nucleotides read TGTGCCAGCAGTGGCGATCCGGGTTCCAGAGCCTACGAGCAGTACTTC.

This CDR3 is CASSETGTGEAFF. The CDR3, as DNA: TGTGCCAGCAGTGAAACTGGGACAGGGGAAGCTTTCTTT. The chain is built from TRBV6-1 and TRBJ1-1; TRBD1 matches at 9 bases. Germline assignment: CDR1 MNHNS and CDR2 SASEGT. The CDR3 covers 13 residues. The trim removed 2 bases at V and 8 bases at J, leaving 3 bases unmatched.

The rearrangement uses TRBV4-1 and TRBJ2-3, with 10 nucleotides matching TRBD2. This CDR3 has 15 amino acids. Looked up from germline, CDR1 is MGHRA and CDR2 is YSYEKL. V shed 8 bases and J 1 base; nucleotides not matched to a gene: 6. As DNA, the CDR3 is TGCGCCAGCCGAACTCTAGCGGGGGGCACAGATACGCAGTATTTT. Translating it yields CASRTLAGGTDTQYF.

This clone was recorded once. The CDR3 DNA reads as TGCGCCAGCAGCTTGAAGACAGGGGCCGGGTCCGGGGAGCTGTTTTTT. Translating it yields CASSLKTGAGSGELFF. The V call is TRBV5-1, the J call TRBJ2-2; TRBD1 matches 8 bases. V gave up 1 base and J gave up 6 bases; unmatched junction bases: 8. Germline assignment: CDR1 SGHRS and CDR2 YFSETQ. The CDR3 consists of 16 residues.

The table lists this clone with a count of one. V usage is TRBV6-5 and J usage is TRBJ1-1; 9 bases align to TRBD1. Germline assignment: CDR1 MNHEY and CDR2 SVGAGI. V was clipped by 5 bases and J by 2 bases; unmatched bases: 6. The CDR3 spans 15 residues. CDR3 nucleotide sequence: TGTGCCAGCAGTAAGGACAGGGGCGAAAACACTGAAGCTTTCTTT. Residues: CASSKDRGENTEAFF.

The chain carries TRBV6-1 and TRBJ2-7, with D possibly matching TRBD2 (5 bases). The V end lost 3 bases, the J end lost 4 bases, and 19 bases lay between the germline ends. Germline CDR1 is MNHNS and CDR2 is SASEGT. This CDR3 spans 16 amino acids. As DNA, the CDR3 is TGTGCCAGCAGTGAGGAGGAATCCTTGTCTCGGTACGAGCAGTACTTC. It encodes CASSEEESLSRYEQYF.

The V gene is TRBV3-1 (or the pseudogene TRBV3-2), the J gene TRBJ2-2; perhaps TRBD2 as D (5 bases). Germline V gene data show CDR1 as LGHDT and CDR2 as YNNKEL (reference sequence). V was shortened by 5 bases and J by 3 bases, with 16 bases between the two germline ends. The CDR3 consists of 16 residues. The CDR3 DNA reads TGTGCCAGCAGCTTGCGGGTGGGAGCGGACACCGGGGAGCTGTTTTTT. This gives the protein CASSLRVGADTGELFF.

The chain has TRBV29-1 and TRBJ2-1; 8 nucleotides agree with TRBD2. Germline values: CDR1 SQVTM, CDR2 ANQGSEA. The CDR3 consists of 14 residues. Trimming removed 6 bases from V and 3 bases from J; junction bases left unmatched: 7. CDR3 region: CSVTGGDGYNEQFF. CDR3 nucleotide sequence: TGCAGCGTCACGGGGGGGGATGGCTACAATGAGCAGTTCTTC.